One and the same sample provided the 10 T cell receptor beta chains below, sequenced in a study of T cells after posttransplantation cyclophosphamide. The data were produced by immunoSEQ multiplex PCR, yet TCRdb's version contains in-frame clones alone and is incomplete. The data contain fewer than 45,000 clones, over 75% of them singletons. Cyclophosphamide on days +3 and +4 followed busulfan-fludarabine conditioning and a marrow graft. The sample consisted of CD4+ T cells sorted from blood, taken approximately 2,000 days after a stem cell transplant with posttransplant cyclophosphamide. The source is a female patient aged 35 to 55 who received an allogeneic stem cell transplant from a related donor, was CMV-positive, and had no GVHD. Some T cells may have originated in the graft donor.

This clone has only a few counts. The chain couples TRBV28 to TRBJ2-2; 7 bases are shared with TRBD1. CDR3 size: 14 residues. J lost 3 bases, V lost 6 bases, and 4 bases had no gene match. The germline V gene encodes CDR1 MDHEN and CDR2 SYDVKM. The CDR3 DNA reads as TGTGCCAGCAGGATACAGGGGTACACCGGGGAGCTGTTTTTT. Its protein is CASRIQGYTGELFF.

The chain couples TRBV19 to TRBJ2-1; 9 bases line up with TRBD2. Germline CDR1 is LNHDA and CDR2 is SQIVND (reference sequence). The CDR3 is made up of 15 amino acids. V trimming: 5 bases; J trimming: 4 bases; junction bases outside the gene matches: 6. The CDR3 nucleotides are TGTGCCAGTAGTGCCCTAGCGGGGACTTACAATGAGCAGTTCTTC. Protein sequence: CASSALAGTYNEQFF.

This clone has a handful of counts. CDR3 sequence reads: CASSSSGSGIYNEQFF. The CDR3 DNA follows: TGTGCCAGCAGCTCCTCCGGTAGCGGTATCTACAATGAGCAGTTCTTC. J is TRBJ2-1 and V is TRBV9; perhaps TRBD2 as D (6 bases). The germline CDR1 and CDR2 sequences are SGDLS and YYNGEE. The ends were cut back, 4 bases at V and 3 bases at J, with 17 bases in the middle. This CDR3 region has 16 residues.

This chain joins TRBV4-1 and TRBJ2-7, with D perhaps TRBD2 (6 bases). The CDR3 covers 16 residues. The germline V gene encodes CDR1 MGHRA and CDR2 YSYEKL. V lost 4 bases and J lost 6, with 22 bases in between. The DNA for the CDR3 is TGCGCCAGCAGCCCCCTAAGAAGCCCACTAGCCCCCGAGCAGTACTTC. The encoded protein is CASSPLRSPLAPEQYF.

This chain connects TRBV11-2 to TRBJ1-6, with D hard to call. This CDR3 has 13 residues. The germline V gene encodes CDR1 SGHAT and CDR2 FQNNGV. Trimming shortened V by 5 bases and J by 8 bases, and 10 bases separated the two germline ends. CDR3: CASSIYRDSPLHF. The CDR3, as DNA: TGTGCCAGCAGCATCTACAGAGATTCACCCCTCCACTTT.

This clone was detected a few times. The gene calls are TRBV6-1 and TRBJ1-6; 7 bases are a match to TRBD1. Germline assignment: CDR1 MNHNS and CDR2 SASEGT. The CDR3 is made up of 17 amino acids. With V trimmed by 5 bases and J by 4 bases, 11 bases remained unmatched. The chain's CDR3 is CASSQVRGPQYNSPLHF. DNA of the CDR3: TGTGCCAGCAGTCAAGTAAGGGGGCCCCAATATAATTCACCCCTCCACTTT.

V gene TRBV5-1 combines with J gene TRBJ2-3; D gene unclear. This CDR3 has 16 amino acids. CDR1 and CDR2 from the germline V gene are SGHRS and YFSETQ. Trimming removed 4 bases at V and 2 bases at J, with 17 bases between. The DNA of the CDR3 is TGCGCCAGCAGCCTGGTATCGCCCCACTACACAGATACGCAGTATTTT. Translating it yields CASSLVSPHYTDTQYF.

This clone was seen repeatedly, ten times or more. The rearrangement links TRBV5-8 to TRBJ2-5, with a tentative D call TRBD2 (5 bases). CDR3 length: 13 residues. V was pared by 2 bases and J by 4 bases, with 9 bases between. Germline V gene sequence: CDR1 SGHTS, CDR2 YDEGEE. The CDR3 DNA reads TGTGCCAGCAGCTTCCGGGGTTCAGAGACCCAGTACTTC. Its translation is CASSFRGSETQYF.

The chain couples TRBV28 to TRBJ1-5; no clear D gene. The germline V gene encodes CDR1 MDHEN and CDR2 SYDVKM. The CDR3 totals 15 residues. Trimming took 6 bases from V and 0 from J, leaving 12 bases between them. This chain's CDR3 is CASSETGNSNQPQHF. The CDR3 nucleotides read TGTGCCAGCAGCGAAACCGGGAATAGCAATCAGCCCCAGCATTTT.

The CDR3 loop is CASSQRTIDYEQYF. Written as DNA, the CDR3 is TGCGCCAGCAGCCAACGGACAATAGATTACGAGCAGTACTTC. The chain recombines TRBV4-1 with TRBJ2-7; weak D call: TRBD1 (5 bases). Germline CDR1 and CDR2: MGHRA and YSYEKL. The CDR3 totals 14 residues. The ends were cut back, 2 bases at V and 4 bases at J, with 12 bases in the middle.